This T cell receptor beta chain was captured in a study of blood T cell repertoires in COVID-19. The CDR3 totals 18 residues. Trimming at V came to 2 bases and at J to 7 bases, leaving 15 bases not matched to a gene. Germline V gene lookup returns CDR1 MNHEY and CDR2 SMNVEV (reference sequence). Sequencing used immunoSEQ multiplex PCR; TCRdb keeps in-frame clones, though not all of them. The table shows about 370,000 clones, with over 75% occurring only once. Researchers sorted participants into cohorts using their self-reported clinical history. The chain combines TRBV27 with TRBJ2-1; 9 bases fit TRBD2. The TCR sequence derives from a young man who had recovered from COVID-19. Sequencing was done on a sample of PBMCs or T cells enriched from blood (not recorded which). The CDR3 DNA reads as TGTGCCAGCAGTTTAATTGGGTTCGCGGGAGGGCTGAGGAATGAGCAGTTCTTC. Protein: CASSLIGFAGGLRNEQFF.